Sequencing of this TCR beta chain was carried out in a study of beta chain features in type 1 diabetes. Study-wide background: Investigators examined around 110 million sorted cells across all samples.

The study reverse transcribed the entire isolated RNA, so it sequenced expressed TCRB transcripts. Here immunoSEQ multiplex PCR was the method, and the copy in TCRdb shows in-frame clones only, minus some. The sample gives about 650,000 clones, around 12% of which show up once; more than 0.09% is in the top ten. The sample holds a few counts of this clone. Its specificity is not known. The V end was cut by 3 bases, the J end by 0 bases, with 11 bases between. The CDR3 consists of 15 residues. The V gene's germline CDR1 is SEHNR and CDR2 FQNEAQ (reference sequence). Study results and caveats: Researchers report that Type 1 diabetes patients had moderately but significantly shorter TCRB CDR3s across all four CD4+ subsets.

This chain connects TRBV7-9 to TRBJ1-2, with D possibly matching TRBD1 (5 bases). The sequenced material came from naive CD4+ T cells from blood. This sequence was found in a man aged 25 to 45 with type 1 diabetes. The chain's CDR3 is CASSLGPIANYGYTF. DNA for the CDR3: TGTGCCAGCAGCTTGGGACCGATAGCTAACTATGGCTACACCTTC.